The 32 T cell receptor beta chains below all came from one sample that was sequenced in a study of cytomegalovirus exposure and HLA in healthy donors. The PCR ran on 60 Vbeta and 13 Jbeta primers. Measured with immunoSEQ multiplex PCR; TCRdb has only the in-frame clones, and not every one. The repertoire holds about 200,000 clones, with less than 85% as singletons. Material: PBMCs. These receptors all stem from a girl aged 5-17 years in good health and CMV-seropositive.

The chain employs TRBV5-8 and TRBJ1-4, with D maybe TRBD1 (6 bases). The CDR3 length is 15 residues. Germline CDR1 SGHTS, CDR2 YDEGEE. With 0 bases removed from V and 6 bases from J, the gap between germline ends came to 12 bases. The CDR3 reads CASSLALAGDEKLFF. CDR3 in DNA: TGTGCCAGCAGCTTGGCCTTGGCAGGGGATGAAAAACTGTTTTTT.

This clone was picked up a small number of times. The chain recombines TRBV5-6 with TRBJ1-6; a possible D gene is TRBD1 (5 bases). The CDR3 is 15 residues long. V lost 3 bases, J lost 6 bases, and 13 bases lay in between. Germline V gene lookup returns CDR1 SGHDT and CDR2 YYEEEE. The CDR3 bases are TGTGCCAGCAGCTCGCCCTCGGGACTTAATTCACCCCTCCACTTT. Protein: CASSSPSGLNSPLHF.

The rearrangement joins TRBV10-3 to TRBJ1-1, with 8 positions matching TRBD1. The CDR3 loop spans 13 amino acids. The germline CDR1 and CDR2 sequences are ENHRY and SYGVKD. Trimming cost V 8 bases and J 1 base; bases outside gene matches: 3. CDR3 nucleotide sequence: TGTGCCATCCGGACAGGGCCGAACACTGAAGCTTTCTTT. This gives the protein CAIRTGPNTEAFF.

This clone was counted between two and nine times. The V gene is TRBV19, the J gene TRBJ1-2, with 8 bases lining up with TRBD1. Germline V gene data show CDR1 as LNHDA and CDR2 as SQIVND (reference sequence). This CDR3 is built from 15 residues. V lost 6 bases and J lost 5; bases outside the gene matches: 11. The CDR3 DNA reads TGTGCCAGTAGAAATAGGGACAGGAGTGGGTATGGCTACACCTTC. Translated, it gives CASRNRDRSGYGYTF.

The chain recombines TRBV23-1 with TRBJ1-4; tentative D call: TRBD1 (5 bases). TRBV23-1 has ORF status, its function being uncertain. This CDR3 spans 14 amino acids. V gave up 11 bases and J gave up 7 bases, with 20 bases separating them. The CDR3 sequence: CAVNTGTLREKLFF. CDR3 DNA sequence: TGCGCCGTCAACACCGGGACTCTACGTGAAAAACTGTTTTTT.

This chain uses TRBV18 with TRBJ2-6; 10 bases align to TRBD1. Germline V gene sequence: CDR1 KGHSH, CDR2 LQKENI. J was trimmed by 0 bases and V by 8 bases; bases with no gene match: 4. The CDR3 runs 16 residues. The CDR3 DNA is TGTGCCAGCAGGACAGGGGGGAACTCTGGGGCCAACGTCCTGACTTTC. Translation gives CASRTGGNSGANVLTF.

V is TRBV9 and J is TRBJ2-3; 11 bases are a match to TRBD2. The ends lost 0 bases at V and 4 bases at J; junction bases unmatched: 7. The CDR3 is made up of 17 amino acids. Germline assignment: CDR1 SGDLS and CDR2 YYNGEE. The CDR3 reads CASSVGLAGGHADTQYF. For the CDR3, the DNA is TGTGCCAGCAGCGTAGGGTTAGCGGGGGGGCACGCAGATACGCAGTATTTT. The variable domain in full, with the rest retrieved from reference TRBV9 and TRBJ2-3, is DSGVTQTPKHLITATGQRVTLRCSPRSGDLSVYWYQQSLDQGLQFLIQYYNGEERAKGNILERFSAQQFPDLHSELNLSSLELGDSALYFCASSVGLAGGHADTQYFGPGTRLTVL.

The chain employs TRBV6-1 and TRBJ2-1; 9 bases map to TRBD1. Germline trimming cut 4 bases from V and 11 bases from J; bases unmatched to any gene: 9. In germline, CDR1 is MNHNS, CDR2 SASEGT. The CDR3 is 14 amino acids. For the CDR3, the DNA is TGTGCCAGCAGTGCACAGGGGGCGCAGGGGAAGCAGTTCTTC. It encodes CASSAQGAQGKQFF.

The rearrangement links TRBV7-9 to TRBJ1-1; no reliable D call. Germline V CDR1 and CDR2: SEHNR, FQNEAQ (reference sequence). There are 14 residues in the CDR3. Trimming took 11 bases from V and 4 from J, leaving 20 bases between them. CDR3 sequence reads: CALSPSARGTEAFF. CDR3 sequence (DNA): TGTGCCCTCAGTCCTAGCGCCCGGGGCACTGAAGCTTTCTTT.

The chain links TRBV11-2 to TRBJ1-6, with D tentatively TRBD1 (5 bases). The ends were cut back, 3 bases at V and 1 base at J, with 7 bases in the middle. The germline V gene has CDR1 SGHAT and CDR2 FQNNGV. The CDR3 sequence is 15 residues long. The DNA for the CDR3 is TGTGCCAGCAGCTTCAAGGGGTCCTATAATTCACCCCTCCACTTT. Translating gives CASSFKGSYNSPLHF.

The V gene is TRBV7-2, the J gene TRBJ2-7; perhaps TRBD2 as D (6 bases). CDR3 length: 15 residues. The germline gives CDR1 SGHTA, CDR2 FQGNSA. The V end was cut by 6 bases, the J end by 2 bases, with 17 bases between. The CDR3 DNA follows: TGTGCCAGCAGATATTCCGGGACTCTGGCCTACGAGCAGTACTTC. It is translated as CASRYSGTLAYEQYF.

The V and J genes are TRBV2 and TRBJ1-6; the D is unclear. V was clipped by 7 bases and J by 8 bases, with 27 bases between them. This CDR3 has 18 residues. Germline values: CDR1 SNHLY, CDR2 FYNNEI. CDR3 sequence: CASNLKRTAGNSHSPLHF. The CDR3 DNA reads TGTGCCAGCAACCTGAAGAGGACGGCCGGGAATTCCCATTCACCCCTCCACTTT. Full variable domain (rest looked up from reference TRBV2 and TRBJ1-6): EPEVTQTPSHQVTQMGQEVILRCVPISNHLYFYWYRQILGQKVEFLVSFYNNEISEKSEIFDDQFSVERPDGSNFTLKIRSTKLEDSAMYFCASNLKRTAGNSHSPLHFGNGTRLTVT.

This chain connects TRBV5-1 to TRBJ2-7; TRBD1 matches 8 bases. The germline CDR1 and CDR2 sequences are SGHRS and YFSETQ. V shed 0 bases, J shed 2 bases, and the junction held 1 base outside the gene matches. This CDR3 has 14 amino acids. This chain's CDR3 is CASSLGDRPYEQYF. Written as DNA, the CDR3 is TGCGCCAGCAGCTTGGGGGACAGGCCCTACGAGCAGTACTTC.

The CDR3 protein is CASSPWGGVREKLFF. CDR3 DNA sequence: TGTGCCAGCAGTCCATGGGGGGGGGTTCGGGAAAAACTGTTTTTT. The chain employs TRBV6-1 and TRBJ1-4; D may be TRBD1 (5 bases). The V gene's germline CDR1 is MNHNS and CDR2 SASEGT. V lost 5 bases and J 8 bases, leaving 18 bases between the germline ends. There are 15 residues in the CDR3.

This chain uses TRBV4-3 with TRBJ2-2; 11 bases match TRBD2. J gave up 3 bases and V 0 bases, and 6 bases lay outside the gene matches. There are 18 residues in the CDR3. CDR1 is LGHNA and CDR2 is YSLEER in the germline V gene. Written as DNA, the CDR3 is TGCGCCAGCAGCCAAGAAAGGCTAGCGGGGGGACACACCGGGGAGCTGTTTTTT. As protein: CASSQERLAGGHTGELFF.

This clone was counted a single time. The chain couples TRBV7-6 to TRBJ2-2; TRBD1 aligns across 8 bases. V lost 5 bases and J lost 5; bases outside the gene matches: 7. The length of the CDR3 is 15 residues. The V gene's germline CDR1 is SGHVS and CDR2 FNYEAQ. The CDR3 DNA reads TGTGCCAGCAGCCCCGGACAGGGATGGACCGGGGAGCTGTTTTTT. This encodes CASSPGQGWTGELFF.

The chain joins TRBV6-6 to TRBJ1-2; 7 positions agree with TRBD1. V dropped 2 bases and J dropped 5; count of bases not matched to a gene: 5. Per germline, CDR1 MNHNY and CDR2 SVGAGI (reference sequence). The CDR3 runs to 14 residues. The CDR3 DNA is TGTGCCAGCAGTTACGAGGGACAGTCTTATGGCTACACCTTC. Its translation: CASSYEGQSYGYTF.

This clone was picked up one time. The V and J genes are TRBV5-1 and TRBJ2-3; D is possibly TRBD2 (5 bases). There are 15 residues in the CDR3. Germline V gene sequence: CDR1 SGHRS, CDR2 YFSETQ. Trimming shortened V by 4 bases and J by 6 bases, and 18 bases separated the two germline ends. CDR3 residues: CASSPLGRGVDTQYF. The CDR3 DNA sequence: TGCGCCAGCAGCCCCCTTGGTCGGGGAGTCGATACGCAGTATTTT.

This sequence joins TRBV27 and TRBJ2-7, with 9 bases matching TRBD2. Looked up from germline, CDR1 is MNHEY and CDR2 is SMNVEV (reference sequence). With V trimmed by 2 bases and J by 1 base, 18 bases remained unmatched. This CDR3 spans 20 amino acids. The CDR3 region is CASSLRRATPAGGTSYEQYF. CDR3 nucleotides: TGTGCCAGCAGTTTAAGACGAGCCACGCCGGCGGGGGGGACTTCCTACGAGCAGTACTTC.

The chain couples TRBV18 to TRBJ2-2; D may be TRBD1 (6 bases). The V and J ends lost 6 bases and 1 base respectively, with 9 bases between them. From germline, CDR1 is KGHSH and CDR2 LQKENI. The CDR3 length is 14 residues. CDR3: CASSEDRNTGELFF. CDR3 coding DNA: TGTGCCAGCTCGGAGGACAGGAACACCGGGGAGCTGTTTTTT.

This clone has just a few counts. This CDR3 is CASSSTGFGYGYTF. The CDR3 DNA follows: TGTGCCAGCAGCTCGACAGGGTTCGGCTATGGCTACACCTTC. V is TRBV5-4 and J is TRBJ1-2, with 7 bases fitting TRBD1. The CDR3 has 14 residues. The junction had 6 bases not matched to a gene; V was cut back by 3 bases and J by 4 bases. Germline CDR1 reads SGHNT; CDR2 reads YYREEE (reference sequence).

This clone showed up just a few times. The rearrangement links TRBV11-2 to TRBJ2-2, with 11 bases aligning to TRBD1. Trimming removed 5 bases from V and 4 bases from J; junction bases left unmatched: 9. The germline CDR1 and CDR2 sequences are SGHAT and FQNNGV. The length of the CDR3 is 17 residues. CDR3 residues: CASSPHPGTGGTGELFF. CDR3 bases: TGTGCCAGCAGCCCCCATCCGGGGACAGGGGGCACCGGGGAGCTGTTTTTT. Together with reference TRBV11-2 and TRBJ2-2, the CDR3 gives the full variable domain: EAGVAQSPRYKIIEKRQSVAFWCNPISGHATLYWYQQILGQGPKLLIQFQNNGVVDDSQLPKDRFSAERLKGVDSTLKIQPAKLEDSAVYLCASSPHPGTGGTGELFFGEGSRLTVL.

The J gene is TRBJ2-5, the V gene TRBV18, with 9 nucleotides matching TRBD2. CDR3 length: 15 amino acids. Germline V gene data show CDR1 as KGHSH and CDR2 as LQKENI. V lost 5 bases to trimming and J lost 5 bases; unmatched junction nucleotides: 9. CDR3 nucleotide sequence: TGTGCCAGCTCATTTGCGGGGGGGACGCGCGAGACCCAGTACTTC. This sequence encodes CASSFAGGTRETQYF.

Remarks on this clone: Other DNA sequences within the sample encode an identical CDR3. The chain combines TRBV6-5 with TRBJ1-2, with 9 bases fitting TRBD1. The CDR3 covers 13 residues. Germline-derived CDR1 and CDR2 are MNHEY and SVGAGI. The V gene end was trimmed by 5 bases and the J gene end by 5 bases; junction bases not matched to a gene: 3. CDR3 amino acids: CASSRTGVYGYTF. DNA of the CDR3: TGTGCCAGCAGTCGGACAGGGGTTTATGGCTACACCTTC.

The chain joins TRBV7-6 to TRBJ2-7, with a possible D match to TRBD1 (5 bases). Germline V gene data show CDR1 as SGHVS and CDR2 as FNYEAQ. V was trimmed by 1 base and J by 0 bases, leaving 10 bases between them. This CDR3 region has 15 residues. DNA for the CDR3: TGTGCCAGCAGCTTAGGGGGCTGGAGCTCCTACGAGCAGTACTTC. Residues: CASSLGGWSSYEQYF.

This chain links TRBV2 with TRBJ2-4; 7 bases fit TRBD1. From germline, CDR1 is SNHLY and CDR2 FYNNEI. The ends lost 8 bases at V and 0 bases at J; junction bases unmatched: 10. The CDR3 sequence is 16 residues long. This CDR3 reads CASGGAAGGAKNIQYF. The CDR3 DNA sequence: TGTGCCAGCGGTGGGGCCGCAGGGGGAGCCAAAAACATTCAGTACTTC.

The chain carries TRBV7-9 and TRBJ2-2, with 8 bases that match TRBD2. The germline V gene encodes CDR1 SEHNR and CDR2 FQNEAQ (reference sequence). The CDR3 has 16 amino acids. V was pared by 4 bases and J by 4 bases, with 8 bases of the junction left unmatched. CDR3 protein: CASSSPGGIGTGELFF. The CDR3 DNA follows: TGTGCCAGCAGCTCCCCGGGGGGGATAGGCACCGGGGAGCTGTTTTTT.

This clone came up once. CDR3 coding DNA: TGTGCCTGGGCGGCAGATATTTATTCACCCCTCCACTTT. It is translated as CAWAADIYSPLHF. The chain is built from TRBV30 and TRBJ1-6, with D unresolved. The germline V and J ends were trimmed by 5 bases and 8 bases, with 13 bases remaining between them. From germline, CDR1 is GTSNPN and CDR2 SVGIG (reference sequence). This CDR3 has 13 amino acids.

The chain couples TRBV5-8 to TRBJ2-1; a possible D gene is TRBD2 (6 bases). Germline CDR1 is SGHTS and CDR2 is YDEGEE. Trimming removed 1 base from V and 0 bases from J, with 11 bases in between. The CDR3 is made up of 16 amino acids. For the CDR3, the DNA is TGTGCCAGCAGCTTGCGTGGGGGGACCTCCTACAATGAGCAGTTCTTC. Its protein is CASSLRGGTSYNEQFF.

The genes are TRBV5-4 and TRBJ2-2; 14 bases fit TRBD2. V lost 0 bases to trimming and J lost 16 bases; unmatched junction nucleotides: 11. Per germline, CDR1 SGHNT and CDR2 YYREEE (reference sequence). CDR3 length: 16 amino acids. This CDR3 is CASSLGGTSGGGPRFF. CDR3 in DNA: TGTGCCAGCAGCTTGGGGGGGACTAGCGGGGGCGGCCCACGGTTTTTT.

CDR3 amino acids: CASRQQGGETQYF. As DNA, the CDR3 is TGTGCCAGCAGACAACAGGGCGGGGAGACCCAGTACTTC. The gene calls are TRBV6-5 and TRBJ2-5; tentative D call: TRBD1 (6 bases). V lost 6 bases to trimming and J lost 5 bases, with 13 bases between them. CDR1 MNHEY and CDR2 SVGAGI come from the germline V gene. This CDR3 contains 13 residues.

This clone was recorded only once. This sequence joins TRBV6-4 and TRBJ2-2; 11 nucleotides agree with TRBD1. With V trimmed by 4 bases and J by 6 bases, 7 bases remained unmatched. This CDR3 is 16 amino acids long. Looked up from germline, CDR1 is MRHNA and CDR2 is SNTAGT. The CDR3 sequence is CASSVRPGQGAGELFF. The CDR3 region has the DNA TGTGCCAGCAGTGTTCGTCCGGGACAGGGGGCCGGGGAGCTGTTTTTT.